What follows are 32 T cell receptor beta chains derived from one specimen sequenced in a study of shared clonotypes between healthy human individuals. Positive CCR7 selection of CD45RO-negative cells yielded the naive CD8 cells, and terminally differentiated effector memory CD45RA+ cells were excluded. Some clones are missing from TCRdb's copy, which holds only in-frame ones; the method was immunoSEQ multiplex PCR. The table records about 2.2 million clones, roughly 93% of them present only once. The source material was naive CD8+ T cells from PBMCs. These receptors all stem from a man in his late teens or twenties in good health. Some clones in this sample may be carry-over from other donors' samples.

The chain recombines TRBV29-1 with TRBJ2-1; TRBD2 aligns across 13 bases. CDR1 and CDR2 (germline): SQVTM, ANQGSEA. The length of the CDR3 is 17 residues. V was clipped by 5 bases and J by 9 bases; unmatched bases: 16. This chain's CDR3 is CSVSGLAGVFSWSEQFF. The CDR3 DNA reads TGCAGCGTTTCCGGACTAGCGGGAGTATTCAGTTGGAGTGAGCAGTTCTTC.

The chain employs TRBV5-6 and TRBJ2-7; 9 bases map to TRBD1. The CDR3 covers 15 residues. CDR1 and CDR2 from the germline V gene are SGHDT and YYEEEE. The V and J ends lost 0 bases and 6 bases, in that order; junction bases with no gene match: 7. Written as DNA, the CDR3 is TGTGCCAGCAGCTTGGCCCGGGACAGGGTACTCGAGCAGTACTTC. The encoded protein is CASSLARDRVLEQYF.

This clone was seen just once. The J gene is TRBJ1-2, the V gene TRBV5-6; a possible D gene is TRBD1 (5 bases). Trimming took 4 bases from V and 7 from J, leaving 17 bases between them. Germline V gives CDR1 SGHDT, CDR2 YYEEEE. This CDR3 spans 14 amino acids. The CDR3 reads CASSPPGGLPGYTF. The CDR3 DNA is TGTGCCAGCAGCCCCCCGGGGGGACTGCCTGGCTACACCTTC.

The genes are TRBV2 and TRBJ2-2; 7 bases map to TRBD1. CDR1 and CDR2 (germline): SNHLY, FYNNEI. Trimming removed 5 bases from V and 2 bases from J; junction bases left unmatched: 2. The CDR3 length is 14 residues. In DNA form, the CDR3 reads TGTGCCAGCAGTTGGGACAGAAACACCGGGGAGCTGTTTTTT. Amino acids: CASSWDRNTGELFF.

V and J are TRBV11-2 and TRBJ2-5, with 10 bases aligning to TRBD2. This CDR3 region has 16 residues. Trimming cost V 1 base and J 3 bases; bases outside gene matches: 5. The germline V gene has CDR1 SGHAT and CDR2 FQNNGV. The CDR3 DNA reads as TGTGCCAGCAGCTTAGGGGCAACTAGCGGGAAAGAGACCCAGTACTTC. Translating gives CASSLGATSGKETQYF.

The V gene is TRBV6-5, the J gene TRBJ2-7; either TRBD1 or TRBD2 may fit D (5 bases each). CDR1 and CDR2 from the germline V gene are MNHEY and SVGAGI. Deletions cut 6 bases from V and 7 bases from J, with 22 bases between. The CDR3 runs 15 residues. CDR3 sequence (DNA): TGTGCCAGCAGACCCAGCCGGGACCCCCGTTGGGAGCAGTACTTC. Translating gives CASRPSRDPRWEQYF.

The chain combines TRBV5-1 with TRBJ2-1; TRBD2 might be the D (5 bases). The CDR3 runs to 16 residues. V was cut by 7 bases and J by 0 bases, with 17 bases left in between. The germline V gene encodes CDR1 SGHRS and CDR2 YFSETQ. The CDR3 DNA follows: TGCGCCAGCCACCACGGGAACCGTCGCTCCTACAATGAGCAGTTCTTC. Its translation is CASHHGNRRSYNEQFF.

This chain links TRBV19 with TRBJ2-5; D uncertain. The CDR3 totals 16 residues. Trimming removed 0 bases from V and 1 base from J, with 12 bases in between. Germline V gene lookup returns CDR1 LNHDA and CDR2 SQIVND (reference sequence). The CDR3 coding sequence is TGTGCCAGTAGTATAGATGCGTTGGCCTTCCAAGAGACCCAGTACTTC. This gives the protein CASSIDALAFQETQYF.

The V gene is TRBV9, the J gene TRBJ2-7; D is ambiguous. This CDR3 is 13 amino acids long. CDR1 and CDR2 (germline): SGDLS, YYNGEE. With 0 bases removed from V and 1 base from J, the gap between germline ends came to 5 bases. The CDR3 loop reads CASSVDWSYEQYF. DNA for the CDR3: TGTGCCAGCAGCGTAGATTGGTCCTACGAGCAGTACTTC.

The chain has TRBV7-3 and TRBJ2-3; D may be TRBD2 (7 bases). V was trimmed by 9 bases and J by 5 bases, leaving 15 bases between them. This CDR3 is built from 13 residues. Germline V lookup: CDR1 SGHTA, CDR2 FQGTGA. Here the CDR3 reads CARLQGREDTQYF. CDR3 DNA: TGTGCCAGATTGCAGGGGAGGGAAGATACGCAGTATTTT.

The genes are TRBV5-1 and TRBJ1-1; D is possibly TRBD1 (6 bases). The germline CDR1 and CDR2 sequences are SGHRS and YFSETQ. This CDR3 contains 16 residues. Trimming left V 4 bases short and J 1 base short, with 17 bases between. The CDR3 DNA reads TGCGCCAGCAGCCCAGGATACAGGGAGGGGAACACTGAAGCTTTCTTT. Protein: CASSPGYREGNTEAFF.

The V gene is TRBV9, the J gene TRBJ2-7; 7 bases match TRBD2. Germline-derived CDR1 and CDR2 are SGDLS and YYNGEE. The CDR3 runs to 13 residues. V lost 5 bases, J lost 9 bases, and 11 bases stayed unmatched. Here the CDR3 reads CASSDSSGPPQYF. CDR3 coding DNA: TGTGCCAGCAGTGACTCTAGCGGACCCCCGCAGTACTTC.

The rearrangement uses TRBV9 and TRBJ2-7; 7 bases line up with TRBD2. This CDR3 region has 15 residues. Germline CDR1 SGDLS, CDR2 YYNGEE. Trimming cost V 5 bases and J 0 bases; bases outside gene matches: 8. In DNA form, the CDR3 reads TGTGCCAGCAGTCGTACTAGCGCCGCCTCCTACGAGCAGTACTTC. The encoded protein is CASSRTSAASYEQYF.

The chain carries TRBV28 and TRBJ2-7, with TRBD1 identical over 9 bases. V shed 6 bases and J 3 bases; nucleotides not matched to a gene: 15. The CDR3 is made up of 17 amino acids. The germline V gene encodes CDR1 MDHEN and CDR2 SYDVKM. The CDR3 loop reads CASSHGTGLSGGYEQYF. The CDR3 bases are TGTGCCAGCAGCCACGGGACAGGGTTGTCGGGCGGCTACGAGCAGTACTTC. Filled out from reference TRBV28 and TRBJ2-7, the complete variable domain reads DVKVTQSSRYLVKRTGEKVFLECVQDMDHENMFWYRQDPGLGLRLIYFSYDVKMKEKGDIPEGYSVSREKKERFSLILESASTNQTSMYLCASSHGTGLSGGYEQYFGPGTRLTVT.

The V and J genes are TRBV19 and TRBJ2-4, with 7 positions matching TRBD2. There are 14 residues in the CDR3. V trimming: 1 base; J trimming: 7 bases; junction bases outside the gene matches: 4. Germline V gene sequence: CDR1 LNHDA, CDR2 SQIVND (reference sequence). As DNA, the CDR3 is TGTGCCAGTAGTATAGCCCTGGGGGGGAACATTCAGTACTTC. As protein: CASSIALGGNIQYF.

The chain recombines TRBV7-9 with TRBJ2-1; TRBD2 matches 13 bases. Per germline, CDR1 SEHNR and CDR2 FQNEAQ (reference sequence). J gave up 7 bases and V 4 bases, and 7 bases lay outside the gene matches. This CDR3 has 16 residues. CDR3 coding DNA: TGTGCCAGCAGCTCTACTAGCGGGAGGGCTAGGAATGAGCAGTTCTTC. Residues: CASSSTSGRARNEQFF.

V and J are TRBV27 and TRBJ2-1, with D uncertain. Germline values: CDR1 MNHEY, CDR2 SMNVEV (reference sequence). The V gene lost 6 bases and the J gene lost 6 bases, with 9 bases spanning the gap. This CDR3 region has 12 residues. The CDR3 nucleotides are TGTGCCAGCAGCGAATTAGCCAATGAGCAGTTCTTC. Residues: CASSELANEQFF.

The chain joins TRBV5-1 to TRBJ2-3; D is perhaps TRBD1 or TRBD2 (5 bases each). V lost 0 bases to trimming and J lost 2 bases, with 19 bases between them. Germline V gene data show CDR1 as SGHRS and CDR2 as YFSETQ. The CDR3 covers 18 residues. CDR3 nucleotides: TGCGCCAGCAGCTTGGCCTCCGGGACCATACTTCCCACAGATACGCAGTATTTT. This codes for CASSLASGTILPTDTQYF. Full variable domain (outside the CDR3, taken from reference TRBV5-1 and TRBJ2-3): KAGVTQTPRYLIKTRGQQVTLSCSPISGHRSVSWYQQTPGQGLQFLFEYFSETQRNKGNFPGRFSGRQFSNSRSEMNVSTLELGDSALYLCASSLASGTILPTDTQYFGPGTRLTVL.

V gene TRBV6-1 combines with J gene TRBJ2-7; weak D call: TRBD1 (6 bases). Trimming shortened V by 7 bases and J by 0 bases, and 16 bases separated the two germline ends. The CDR3 has 15 amino acids. CDR1 is MNHNS, CDR2 SASEGT, per germline. The CDR3 protein is CASTLRQAYSYEQYF. The CDR3 DNA is TGTGCCAGCACCCTTAGACAGGCGTACTCCTACGAGCAGTACTTC.

V gene TRBV27 combines with J gene TRBJ1-2; no firm D call. This CDR3 is 15 amino acids long. Trimming left V 4 bases short and J 4 bases short, with 16 bases between. The germline V gene has CDR1 MNHEY and CDR2 SMNVEV (reference sequence). The CDR3 DNA reads TGTGCCAGCAGTTCTATAGGCCCGACGGGCTATGGCTACACCTTC. Its translation: CASSSIGPTGYGYTF.

The chain is built from TRBV28 and TRBJ2-7, with a tentative D call TRBD1 (8 bases). The CDR3 spans 15 residues. Trimming pared 7 bases from V and 0 bases from J, leaving 16 bases between. CDR1 is MDHEN and CDR2 is SYDVKM in the germline V gene. The CDR3 spells CASNPDREGSYEQYF. The CDR3 DNA follows: TGTGCCAGCAATCCGGACAGGGAGGGCTCCTACGAGCAGTACTTC.

The rearrangement joins TRBV5-1 to TRBJ2-7; D not resolved. The CDR3 covers 18 residues. Germline values: CDR1 SGHRS, CDR2 YFSETQ. Trimming removed 0 bases from V and 7 bases from J, with 26 bases in between. CDR3 sequence: CASSLEFPHTAPTSEQYF. The CDR3 DNA is TGCGCCAGCAGCTTGGAGTTCCCACACACCGCCCCTACGTCGGAGCAGTACTTC.

The V and J genes are TRBV19 and TRBJ2-7; TRBD1 matches 10 bases. Germline V gene lookup returns CDR1 LNHDA and CDR2 SQIVND (reference sequence). Trimming removed 6 bases from V and 5 bases from J; junction bases left unmatched: 7. This CDR3 has 14 residues. The CDR3 bases are TGTGCCAGTAGAGAACGGGACAGGGGCCACGAGCAGTACTTC. Translation: CASRERDRGHEQYF.

The chain combines TRBV28 with TRBJ2-1, with D hard to call. The CDR3 extends over 14 amino acids. The V and J ends lost 2 bases and 7 bases respectively, with 12 bases between them. Germline V gene lookup returns CDR1 MDHEN and CDR2 SYDVKM. CDR3 protein: CASSLPGLWNEQFF. The CDR3, as DNA: TGTGCCAGCAGTTTACCCGGCCTCTGGAATGAGCAGTTCTTC.

J is TRBJ1-5 and V is TRBV5-5; D possibly corresponds to TRBD1 (6 bases). V shed 4 bases and J shed 6 bases, with 14 bases lying between them. The germline gives CDR1 SGHKS, CDR2 YYEKEE (reference sequence). The length of the CDR3 is 14 residues. CDR3 nucleotides: TGTGCCAGCAGCGCGGACAGTTTGGGTCAGCCCCAGCATTTT. It encodes CASSADSLGQPQHF.

The genes are TRBV9 and TRBJ2-1, with TRBD2 matching 8 bases. Looked up from germline, CDR1 is SGDLS and CDR2 is YYNGEE. The CDR3 has 14 amino acids. V shed 0 bases, J shed 12 bases, and the junction held 8 bases outside the gene matches. CDR3 DNA sequence: TGTGCCAGCAGCGTAGCCGGGAGGGCCGGTGGGCAGTTCTTC. Its translation: CASSVAGRAGGQFF. Together with reference TRBV9 and TRBJ2-1, the CDR3 gives the full variable domain: DSGVTQTPKHLITATGQRVTLRCSPRSGDLSVYWYQQSLDQGLQFLIQYYNGEERAKGNILERFSAQQFPDLHSELNLSSLELGDSALYFCASSVAGRAGGQFFGPGTRLTVL.

This sequence joins TRBV6-5 and TRBJ1-4; 9 bases align to TRBD1. The V gene end was trimmed by 5 bases and the J gene end by 8 bases; junction bases not matched to a gene: 6. The CDR3 spans 14 residues. Germline lookup yields CDR1 MNHEY and CDR2 SVGAGI. The CDR3 nucleotides read TGTGCCAGCAGTGACCGGACAGGGGTGGAAAAACTGTTTTTT. This codes for CASSDRTGVEKLFF.

V usage is TRBV27 and J usage is TRBJ2-1, with no clear D. This CDR3 spans 15 amino acids. The germline V and J ends were trimmed by 5 bases and 0 bases, with 11 bases remaining between them. The germline gives CDR1 MNHEY, CDR2 SMNVEV (reference sequence). CDR3 nucleotides: TGTGCCAGCAGTACGACTCTTAGCTCCTACAATGAGCAGTTCTTC. This codes for CASSTTLSSYNEQFF.

The chain carries TRBV13 and TRBJ2-1; 9 positions agree with TRBD2. Per germline, CDR1 PRHDT and CDR2 FYEKMQ (reference sequence). The CDR3 loop spans 16 amino acids. The V segment lost 3 bases and the J segment 8 bases; nucleotides outside the gene matches: 11. The DNA for the CDR3 is TGTGCCAGCAGCTTGGGGGGTAGCGGGAGAATGGATGAGCAGTTCTTC. Encoded protein: CASSLGGSGRMDEQFF.

This chain uses TRBV5-1 with TRBJ2-1, with unresolved D. The length of the CDR3 is 13 residues. CDR1 and CDR2 (germline): SGHRS, YFSETQ. Trimming stripped 2 bases from V and 7 bases from J, with 10 bases between. The CDR3, as DNA: TGCGCCAGCAGCTTCCCCGGCGCTAATGAGCAGTTCTTC. It codes for CASSFPGANEQFF.

The V gene is TRBV9, the J gene TRBJ2-2; no firm D call. The germline gives CDR1 SGDLS, CDR2 YYNGEE. There are 16 residues in the CDR3. The V and J ends lost 0 bases and 1 base respectively, with 10 bases between them. In nucleotides, the CDR3 is TGTGCCAGCAGCGTAGCTGGCCAGCAGAACACCGGGGAGCTGTTTTTT. It is translated as CASSVAGQQNTGELFF.

J is TRBJ1-1 and V is TRBV27; D unclear. Germline V gene data show CDR1 as MNHEY and CDR2 as SMNVEV (reference sequence). Trimming left V 2 bases short and J 0 bases short, with 13 bases between. This CDR3 region has 16 residues. CDR3 loop: CASSLGHPLMNTEAFF. CDR3 in DNA: TGTGCCAGCAGTTTAGGCCATCCCCTCATGAACACTGAAGCTTTCTTT.